This entry concerns a single TCR beta chain. Its antigen is as yet unknown. The CDR3 is made up of 14 amino acids. The V gene's germline CDR1 is SGHTA and CDR2 FQGTGA. V dropped 1 base and J dropped 6 bases, with 13 bases sitting between them. This entry comes from a study of cytomegalovirus exposure and HLA in healthy donors. Findings of the study overall: Immune exposure information available was restricted to CMV serostatus.

The PCR had 60 Vbeta and 13 Jbeta primers. Some clones are missing from TCRdb's copy, which holds only in-frame ones; the method was immunoSEQ multiplex PCR. Of almost 200,000 clones detected, 85% appear once; the ten largest clones hold around 2.3%. The sequence was obtained from a woman aged 50 to 65 in good health and CMV-seronegative. The chain joins TRBV7-3 to TRBJ2-7; D unclear. The sample comprised PBMCs. The CDR3 sequence: CASSLSTVVREQYF. CDR3 sequence (DNA): TGTGCCAGCAGCTTAAGCACAGTCGTCCGCGAGCAGTACTTC.